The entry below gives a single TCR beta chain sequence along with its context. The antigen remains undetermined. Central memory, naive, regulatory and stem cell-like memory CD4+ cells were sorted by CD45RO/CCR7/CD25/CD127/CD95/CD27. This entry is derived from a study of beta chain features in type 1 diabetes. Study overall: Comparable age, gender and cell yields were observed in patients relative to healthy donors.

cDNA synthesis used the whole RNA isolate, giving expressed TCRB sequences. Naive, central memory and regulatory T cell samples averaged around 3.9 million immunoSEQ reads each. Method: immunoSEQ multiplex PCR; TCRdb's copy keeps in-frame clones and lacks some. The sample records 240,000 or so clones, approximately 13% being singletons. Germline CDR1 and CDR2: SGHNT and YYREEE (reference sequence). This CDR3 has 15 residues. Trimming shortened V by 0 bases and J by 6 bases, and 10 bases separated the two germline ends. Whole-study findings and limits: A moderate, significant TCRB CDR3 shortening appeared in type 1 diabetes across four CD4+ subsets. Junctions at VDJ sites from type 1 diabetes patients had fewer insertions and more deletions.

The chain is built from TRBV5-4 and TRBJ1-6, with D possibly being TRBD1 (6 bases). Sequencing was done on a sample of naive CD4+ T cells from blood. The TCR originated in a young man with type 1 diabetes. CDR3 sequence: CASSLVGGANSPLHF. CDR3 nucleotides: TGTGCCAGCAGCTTGGTTGGGGGGGCTAATTCACCCCTCCACTTT.